Below are 21 T cell receptor beta chains sequenced from a single sample in a study of T cell repertoires in ileal Crohn's disease. Libraries were prepared by immunoSEQ multiplex PCR; TCRdb keeps only in-frame clonotypes and omits some of them. The table lists 14,000 or so clones, about 73% of them singletons. Sequencing was performed on ileal tissue. These receptor sequences come from an adult with Crohn's disease.

The chain has TRBV2 and TRBJ2-1; the D is unclear. This CDR3 comprises 16 residues. The ends were cut back, 2 bases at V and 2 bases at J, with 13 bases in the middle. CDR1 and CDR2 from the germline V gene are SNHLY and FYNNEI. In DNA, the CDR3 is TGTGCCAGCAGTGAAAATATGCGGAGCCCCTACAATGAGCAGTTCTTC. It codes for CASSENMRSPYNEQFF.

The gene calls are TRBV7-7 and TRBJ2-1; the D gene is possibly TRBD2 (6 bases). The V end lost 5 bases, the J end lost 9 bases, and 20 bases lay between the germline ends. In germline, CDR1 is SSHAT, CDR2 FNYEAQ (reference sequence). The CDR3 spans 15 residues. CDR3 residues: CASSKYAGGSGEQFF. As DNA, the CDR3 is TGTGCCAGCAGCAAATATGCCGGGGGATCGGGTGAGCAGTTCTTC.

This chain uses TRBV19 with TRBJ2-2; TRBD1 might be the D (5 bases). Germline CDR1 and CDR2: LNHDA and SQIVND (reference sequence). Trimming removed 3 bases from V and 3 bases from J, with 8 bases in between. This CDR3 is built from 14 residues. Here the CDR3 reads CASSIDSYTGELFF. The CDR3 nucleotides are TGTGCCAGTAGTATTGACAGTTACACCGGGGAGCTGTTTTTT.

The chain is built from TRBV7-6 and TRBJ2-1; 7 nucleotides match TRBD1. The CDR3 length is 17 residues. CDR1 and CDR2 from the germline V gene are SGHVS and FNYEAQ. J lost 10 bases, V lost 2 bases, and 17 bases had no gene match. The CDR3 DNA reads as TGTGCCAGCAGCTTACTCCCCCCCCTAGCCGCGACAGGGGAGCAGTTCTTC. Residues: CASSLLPPLAATGEQFF.

V is TRBV7-9 and J is TRBJ2-2, with TRBD1 matching 7 bases. Looked up from germline, CDR1 is SEHNR and CDR2 is FQNEAQ (reference sequence). V was pared by 6 bases and J by 0 bases, with 4 bases of the junction left unmatched. CDR3 length: 15 residues. The DNA for the CDR3 is TGTGCCAGCAGGTCCGGGACAGCGAACACCGGGGAGCTGTTTTTT. Protein sequence: CASRSGTANTGELFF.

This chain uses TRBV9 with TRBJ2-2, with unresolved D. The CDR3 is 15 residues long. V dropped 0 bases and J dropped 3 bases, with 9 bases sitting between them. CDR1 is SGDLS, CDR2 YYNGEE, per germline. This CDR3 is CASSVEIADTGELFF. CDR3 DNA: TGTGCCAGCAGCGTAGAGATTGCGGACACCGGGGAGCTGTTTTTT.

In its sample, this clone was seen a few times. The chain couples TRBV6-5 to TRBJ2-2; 7 bases align to TRBD1. The CDR3 length is 15 residues. Trimming took 6 bases from V and 2 from J; bases not matched to a gene: 6. Germline V lookup: CDR1 MNHEY, CDR2 SVGAGI. The CDR3 DNA reads TGTGCCAGCAGCCGCAACAGGGGAAACACCGGGGAGCTGTTTTTT. Translated: CASSRNRGNTGELFF.

The V gene is TRBV4-1, the J gene TRBJ2-7, with D perhaps matching TRBD1 (6 bases). Germline CDR1 MGHRA, CDR2 YSYEKL. V lost 0 bases and J 0 bases, leaving 15 bases between the germline ends. This CDR3 contains 17 residues. CDR3 residues: CASSQEGEDSGSYEQYF. DNA of the CDR3: TGCGCCAGCAGCCAAGAGGGTGAGGACAGCGGCTCCTACGAGCAGTACTTC.

The V and J genes are TRBV29-1 and TRBJ1-1, with 8 bases identical to TRBD1. The germline gives CDR1 SQVTM, CDR2 ANQGSEA. V lost 5 bases to trimming and J lost 1 base; unmatched junction nucleotides: 3. The CDR3 consists of 13 residues. The CDR3, as DNA: TGCAGCGTTCGACAGGGGCCGAACACTGAAGCTTTCTTT. It codes for CSVRQGPNTEAFF. The complete variable domain, with remaining parts taken from reference TRBV29-1 and TRBJ1-1, reads SAVISQKPSRDICQRGTSLTIQCQVDSQVTMMFWYRQQPGQSLTLIATANQGSEATYESGFVIDKFPISRPNLTFSTLTVSNMSPEDSSIYLCSVRQGPNTEAFFGQGTRLTVV.

The chain uses TRBV11-2 and TRBJ2-7; D might be TRBD1 (5 bases). The CDR3 has 12 residues. Germline assignment: CDR1 SGHAT and CDR2 FQNNGV. Trimming pared 7 bases from V and 5 bases from J, leaving 12 bases between. CDR3 in amino acids: CASTRVGDEQYF. As DNA, the CDR3 is TGTGCCAGCACCAGGGTGGGCGACGAGCAGTACTTC. Full variable domain (outside the CDR3, taken from reference TRBV11-2 and TRBJ2-7): EAGVAQSPRYKIIEKRQSVAFWCNPISGHATLYWYQQILGQGPKLLIQFQNNGVVDDSQLPKDRFSAERLKGVDSTLKIQPAKLEDSAVYLCASTRVGDEQYFGPGTRLTVT.

The chain carries TRBV11-2 and TRBJ1-1, with a weak D call TRBD1 (6 bases). V shed 4 bases and J shed 5 bases, with 23 bases lying between them. Looked up from germline, CDR1 is SGHAT and CDR2 is FQNNGV. This CDR3 has 17 amino acids. CDR3 in amino acids: CASSSIGSTGPGTEAFF. CDR3 sequence (DNA): TGTGCCAGCAGCTCTATAGGGTCAACAGGGCCGGGGACTGAAGCTTTCTTT.

The sample holds one count of this clone. A junction boundary mismatches the germline segment, possibly from a read error. In DNA form, the CDR3 reads TGTGCTAGCAGCCCAGGACTGAACCAAGAGACCCAGTACTTC. Protein: CASSPGLNQETQYF. The chain is built from TRBV7-7 and TRBJ2-5; possibly TRBD2 for D (5 bases). This CDR3 has 14 amino acids. In germline, CDR1 is SSHAT, CDR2 FNYEAQ (reference sequence).

This chain links TRBV5-4 with TRBJ2-1; 7 bases agree with TRBD2. V dropped 0 bases and J dropped 6; count of bases not matched to a gene: 3. Germline CDR1 is SGHNT and CDR2 is YYREEE (reference sequence). CDR3 length equals 14 residues. The CDR3: CASSLAGEGNEQFF. The CDR3 DNA is TGTGCCAGCAGCTTGGCGGGGGAGGGCAATGAGCAGTTCTTC.

The chain couples TRBV4-1 to TRBJ2-1; 11 bases align to TRBD2. Germline V lookup: CDR1 MGHRA, CDR2 YSYEKL. The CDR3 runs 16 residues. With V trimmed by 2 bases and J by 3 bases, 3 bases remained unmatched. The CDR3, as DNA: TGCGCCAGCAGCCAAAGGGGGACTAGCGGCTACAATGAGCAGTTCTTC. This encodes CASSQRGTSGYNEQFF.

This chain joins TRBV29-1 and TRBJ2-7, with 7 bases identical to TRBD2. V trimming: 1 base; J trimming: 7 bases; junction bases outside the gene matches: 1. This CDR3 spans 11 amino acids. Germline V gene data show CDR1 as SQVTM and CDR2 as ANQGSEA. The CDR3, as DNA: TGCAGCGTTGAAGGGGGGGGTGAGCAGTACTTC. It encodes CSVEGGGEQYF.

This clone was found once. This chain uses TRBV7-9 with TRBJ1-2; perhaps TRBD1 as D (5 bases). V gave up 1 base and J gave up 4 bases, with 13 bases separating them. The germline CDR1 and CDR2 sequences are SEHNR and FQNEAQ (reference sequence). The CDR3 is 15 amino acids. CDR3 sequence (DNA): TGTGCCAGCAGCTTAGTTTCGGGGGTTGGCTATGGCTACACCTTC. This codes for CASSLVSGVGYGYTF.

This clone was detected only a few times. The gene calls are TRBV10-3 and TRBJ2-5; 8 nucleotides line up with TRBD2. Unmatched junction bases numbered 8, after V lost 6 bases and J lost 2 bases. The CDR3 consists of 15 residues. From germline, CDR1 is ENHRY and CDR2 SYGVKD. The CDR3 nucleotides are TGTGCCATCAGAGGGCGGGGGGACTCTCAAGAGACCCAGTACTTC. This translates into CAIRGRGDSQETQYF.

J is TRBJ2-1 and V is TRBV5-1, with no clear D. This CDR3 region has 14 residues. Germline loops: CDR1 SGHRS, CDR2 YFSETQ. The ends were cut back, 1 base at V and 3 bases at J, with 8 bases in the middle. CDR3 residues: CASSLNAGYNEQFF. Here the CDR3 DNA reads TGCGCCAGCAGCTTGAACGCAGGCTACAATGAGCAGTTCTTC.

This clone was seen just once. J is TRBJ2-1 and V is TRBV6-4, with 7 bases identical to TRBD2. This CDR3 has 16 residues. Losses at the gene ends were 7 bases for V and 3 bases for J; bases not matched to a gene: 12. Germline V gene data show CDR1 as MRHNA and CDR2 as SNTAGT. The CDR3 nucleotides are TGTGCCAGCAACAGACCTAGAGCTAGCGGCTACAATGAGCAGTTCTTC. This translates into CASNRPRASGYNEQFF.

V gene TRBV19 combines with J gene TRBJ2-7; 8 bases align to TRBD1. V dropped 5 bases and J dropped 1; count of bases not matched to a gene: 4. CDR1 is LNHDA and CDR2 is SQIVND in the germline V gene (reference sequence). The CDR3 spans 14 residues. CDR3 DNA sequence: TGTGCCAGTAGTCCCCAGGGGGCTTCCTACGAGCAGTACTTC. Protein: CASSPQGASYEQYF. Full variable domain (missing parts from reference TRBV19 and TRBJ2-7): DGGITQSPKYLFRKEGQNVTLSCEQNLNHDAMYWYRQDPGQGLRLIYYSQIVNDFQKGDIAEGYSVSREKKESFPLTVTSAQKNPTAFYLCASSPQGASYEQYFGPGTRLTVT.

The chain uses TRBV6-1 and TRBJ1-3; TRBD1 aligns across 10 bases. V trimming: 6 bases; J trimming: 3 bases; junction bases outside the gene matches: 5. The CDR3 extends over 15 amino acids. Per germline, CDR1 MNHNS and CDR2 SASEGT. The CDR3 DNA follows: TGTGCCAGCAGCCGACAGGGGGCGGGTGGAAACACCATATATTTT. This sequence encodes CASSRQGAGGNTIYF.